This T cell receptor (beta chain) appears in the sequencing data of a study of blood T cell repertoires in COVID-19. Study information: Spain, Italy and the United States supplied samples that represented acute and convalescent COVID-19. In each case, the material was cDNA or gDNA derived from T cells, B-cell-depleted T cells, or PBMCs.

Per the study methods: Cell counts per sample came from amplifying reference gene primers. Assay used: immunoSEQ multiplex PCR; TCRdb lists only in-frame clones, some missing. D and trimming come from the DNA, and the V and J calls and clone size come from that table. Seen here are about 240,000 clones, just under 85% observed once, and the top ten hold more than 8%. The CDR3 is 14 residues long. Germline CDR1 is SGHTA and CDR2 is FQGNSA. V was pared by 5 bases and J by 9 bases, with 10 bases of the junction left unmatched. The material sequenced was peripheral blood. The TCR comes from a woman of 80 years or more with acute or convalescent COVID-19. This chain joins TRBV7-2 and TRBJ2-1, with TRBD2 identical over 7 bases. The CDR3 nucleotides are TGTGCCAGCAGCCCCGGGACTACCCCCGGTGAGCAGTTCTTC. It encodes CASSPGTTPGEQFF.